A single sample gave rise to the 17 T cell receptor beta chains below, sequenced in a study of blood T cell repertoires in COVID-19 (dated by TCRdb to the early 2020s). The library was prepared using the immunoSEQ multiplex PCR assay. The clones in this table, taken by TCRdb from immuneACCESS, are in-frame only. Not every clone is retained; where verified, under half of the shortfall comes from an unresolved V gene, and the cause of the rest is unknown. The sample data list some 150,000 clones, and approximately 83% of these were observed just once. The ten largest account for about 29% of the sample. The sample comprised peripheral blood. These receptors originate from a woman between 55 and 75 years old with acute or convalescent COVID-19.

The CDR3 sequence is CASSFSGGGQETQYF. The CDR3 bases are TGTGCCAGCAGTTTTAGCGGGGGAGGACAAGAGACCCAGTACTTC. The rearrangement links TRBV28 to TRBJ2-5; 9 nucleotides line up with TRBD2. This CDR3 has 15 residues. V was clipped by 3 bases and J by 2 bases; unmatched bases: 4. CDR1 is MDHEN, CDR2 SYDVKM, per germline.

The chain links TRBV28 to TRBJ1-6, with 9 bases that match TRBD1. Germline V gene lookup returns CDR1 MDHEN and CDR2 SYDVKM. The V segment lost 5 bases and the J segment 6 bases; nucleotides outside the gene matches: 5. The CDR3 is 15 amino acids. CDR3 DNA: TGTGCCAGCAGTCCTGGGACAGGGAGTAATTCACCCCTCCACTTT. It codes for CASSPGTGSNSPLHF.

The chain recombines TRBV7-8 with TRBJ1-6; 7 nucleotides match TRBD1. Trimming cost V 4 bases and J 9 bases; bases outside gene matches: 6. The CDR3 is made up of 14 amino acids. The germline gives CDR1 SGHVS, CDR2 FQNEAQ. Here the CDR3 reads CASSSNYRGSPLHF. The DNA for the CDR3 is TGTGCCAGCAGCTCCAACTACAGGGGTTCACCCCTCCACTTT.

The chain has TRBV27 and TRBJ2-3; 7 nucleotides match TRBD2. There are 17 residues in the CDR3. V shed 8 bases, J shed 0 bases, and the junction held 14 bases outside the gene matches. Germline V gene sequence: CDR1 MNHEY, CDR2 SMNVEV (reference sequence). The CDR3: CASRPWASGTSTDTQYF. The CDR3 region has the DNA TGTGCCAGCCGGCCTTGGGCTAGCGGCACAAGCACAGATACGCAGTATTTT.

The chain is built from TRBV9 and TRBJ1-2; TRBD1 aligns across 11 bases. The trim removed 1 base at V and 6 bases at J, leaving 5 bases unmatched. This CDR3 region has 15 residues. From germline, CDR1 is SGDLS and CDR2 YYNGEE. CDR3 DNA: TGTGCCAGCAGCGTACTAGGACAGGGGGCAGATGGCTACACCTTC. Its protein is CASSVLGQGADGYTF.

The chain is built from TRBV21-1 and TRBJ2-7; whether TRBD2, the table's D call, matches the DNA was not checked. TRBV21-1 is recorded as a pseudogene. CDR3 length: 16 amino acids. CDR3 protein: CASASRPPGVSYEQYV. The CDR3 bases are TGTGCCAGCGCCTCTCGACCACCCGGGGTATCTTACGAGCAGTACGTC.

This clone has just one count. The chain employs TRBV19 and TRBJ1-1; D is perhaps TRBD1 (5 bases). The CDR3 has 16 amino acids. Trimming took 5 bases from V and 5 from J, leaving 21 bases between them. Germline V gene data show CDR1 as LNHDA and CDR2 as SQIVND (reference sequence). CDR3 sequence: CASSFLQGGVGTEAFF. The CDR3 DNA reads TGTGCCAGTAGTTTTCTCCAGGGAGGAGTTGGAACTGAAGCTTTCTTT.

This clone was counted once. The J gene is TRBJ2-7, the V gene TRBV1; TRBD1 reflects the table's D call only, with no check against the DNA. TRBV1 has pseudogene status. CDR3 length equals 15 residues. CDR3 residues: CTSSQLTVLGYEQYF. The CDR3 DNA sequence: TGCACCAGCAGCCAGTTGACAGTCTTGGGCTACGAGCAGTACTTC.

V usage is TRBV30 and J usage is TRBJ1-1; D call uncertain. The germline CDR1 and CDR2 sequences are GTSNPN and SVGIG (reference sequence). This CDR3 region has 13 residues. V lost 4 bases and J lost 3, with 12 bases in between. The CDR3 bases are TGTGCCTGGAACAAGGAGCGTTACACTGAAGCTTTCTTT. This encodes CAWNKERYTEAFF.

The chain couples TRBV11-2 to TRBJ2-7; no reliable D call. The CDR3 has 14 amino acids. The germline V gene encodes CDR1 SGHAT and CDR2 FQNNGV. V was shortened by 5 bases and J by 6 bases, with 17 bases between the two germline ends. CDR3 DNA: TGTGCCAGCAGCGGTCGAATAGGAGTATTCGAGCAGTACTTC. Amino acid sequence: CASSGRIGVFEQYF.

The rearrangement links TRBV11-1 to TRBJ2-5, with 7 nucleotides matching TRBD2. Looked up from germline, CDR1 is SGHAT and CDR2 is FQDESV (reference sequence). The CDR3 is made up of 15 amino acids. V lost 1 base to trimming and J lost 3 bases; unmatched junction nucleotides: 5. The CDR3, as DNA: TGTGCCAGCAGCTTAGAACTAGCGAGGGAAGAGACCCAGTACTTC. Its protein is CASSLELAREETQYF.

V gene TRBV6-5 combines with J gene TRBJ2-7; TRBD1 is a possible D gene (5 bases). Germline CDR1 reads MNHEY; CDR2 reads SVGAGI. V lost 7 bases, J lost 7 bases, and 23 bases lay in between. There are 15 residues in the CDR3. In DNA form, the CDR3 reads TGTGCCAGCAAACGGACACTTTTCGGTCATTCGGAGCAGTACTTC. It yields the protein CASKRTLFGHSEQYF.

The J gene is TRBJ2-5, the V gene TRBV6-6, with 9 nucleotides matching TRBD1. Trimming at V came to 6 bases and at J to 1 base, leaving 0 bases not matched to a gene. CDR1 is MNHNY, CDR2 SVGAGI, per germline (reference sequence). There are 13 residues in the CDR3. In DNA, the CDR3 is TGTGCCAGCAGGGGACAGGGCCAAGAGACCCAGTACTTC. Translating gives CASRGQGQETQYF.

This clone was counted between two and nine times. The chain is built from TRBV28 and TRBJ1-1; TRBD1 matches at 8 bases. Germline V lookup: CDR1 MDHEN, CDR2 SYDVKM. The CDR3 is made up of 14 amino acids. The ends lost 7 bases at V and 3 bases at J; junction bases unmatched: 7. In DNA form, the CDR3 reads TGTGCCAGCATCCCACAGGGGGGATACACTGAAGCTTTCTTT. Protein: CASIPQGGYTEAFF.

The chain carries TRBV5-8 and TRBJ1-4; 8 nucleotides line up with TRBD1. V was clipped by 2 bases and J by 5 bases; unmatched bases: 2. The CDR3 is 14 amino acids. Germline loops: CDR1 SGHTS, CDR2 YDEGEE. The CDR3: CASSFRTGNEKLFF. As DNA, the CDR3 is TGTGCCAGCAGCTTTAGGACAGGGAATGAAAAACTGTTTTTT.

This clone was counted a few times. The same CDR3 also results from other DNA sequences found in this sample. This chain links TRBV9 with TRBJ2-2; 7 nucleotides align to TRBD2. Germline CDR1 SGDLS, CDR2 YYNGEE. V was pared by 1 base and J by 0 bases, with 3 bases of the junction left unmatched. The CDR3 loop spans 16 amino acids. The CDR3 region has the DNA TGTGCCAGCAGCGTAAGACTAGCCGCGAACACCGGGGAGCTGTTTTTT. Translation: CASSVRLAANTGELFF.

The chain recombines TRBV19 with TRBJ1-5, with D maybe TRBD1 (5 bases). Looked up from germline, CDR1 is LNHDA and CDR2 is SQIVND (reference sequence). This CDR3 is built from 15 residues. V lost 6 bases and J 0 bases, leaving 12 bases between the germline ends. DNA for the CDR3: TGTGCCAGTAGGGCGACAGCCCTTAGCAATCAGCCCCAGCATTTT. Protein sequence: CASRATALSNQPQHF.